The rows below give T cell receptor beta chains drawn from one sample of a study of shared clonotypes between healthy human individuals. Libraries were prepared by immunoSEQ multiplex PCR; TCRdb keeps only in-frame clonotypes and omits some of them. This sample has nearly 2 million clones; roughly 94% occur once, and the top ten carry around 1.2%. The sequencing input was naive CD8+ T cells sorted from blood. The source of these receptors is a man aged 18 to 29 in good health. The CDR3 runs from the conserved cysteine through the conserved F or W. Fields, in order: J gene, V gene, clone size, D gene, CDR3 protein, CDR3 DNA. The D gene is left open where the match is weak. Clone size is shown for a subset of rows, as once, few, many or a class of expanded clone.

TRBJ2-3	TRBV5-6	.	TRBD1	CASSPGTGVTDTQYF	TGTGCCAGCAGCCCCGGGACAGGGGTAACAGATACGCAGTATTTT
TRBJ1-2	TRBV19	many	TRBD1	CASSINGQGALGYTF	TGTGCCAGTAGTATTAATGGACAGGGGGCGCTTGGCTACACCTTC
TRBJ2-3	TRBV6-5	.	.	CASSPLGGPDTQYF	TGTGCCAGCAGTCCCCTGGGGGGCCCAGATACGCAGTATTTT
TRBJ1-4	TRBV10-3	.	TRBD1	CAISSGTEREKLFF	TGTGCCATCAGCTCCGGGACAGAGAGGGAAAAACTGTTTTTT
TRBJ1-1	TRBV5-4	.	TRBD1	CASSWGGTGLTEAFF	TGTGCCAGCAGCTGGGGGGGGACAGGGCTCACTGAAGCTTTCTTT
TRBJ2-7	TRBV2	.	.	CASSEWEEQYF	TGTGCCAGCAGTGAGTGGGAAGAGCAGTACTTC
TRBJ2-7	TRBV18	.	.	CASHGVGQTYEQYF	TGTGCCAGCCACGGGGTCGGACAGACCTACGAGCAGTACTTC
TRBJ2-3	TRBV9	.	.	CASSADHTDTQYF	TGTGCCAGCAGCGCCGACCACACAGATACGCAGTATTTT
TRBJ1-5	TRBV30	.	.	CAWSVGQGTQPQHF	TGTGCCTGGAGTGTCGGGCAGGGAACGCAGCCCCAGCATTTT
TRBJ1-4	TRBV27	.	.	CASSEILYSEKLFF	TGTGCCAGCAGCGAGATCCTTTATTCTGAAAAACTGTTTTTT
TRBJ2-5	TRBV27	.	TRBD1	CASRRDRGQETQYF	TGTGCCAGCAGACGGGACAGGGGCCAAGAGACCCAGTACTTC
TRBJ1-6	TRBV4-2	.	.	CASSPTPRGQHNSPLHF	TGTGCCAGCAGCCCCACCCCTCGGGGGCAGCATAATTCACCCCTCCACTTT
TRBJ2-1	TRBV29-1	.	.	CSGFYNEQFF	TGCAGCGGGTTCTACAATGAGCAGTTCTTC
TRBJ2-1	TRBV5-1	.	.	CASSFFTGGLNEQFF	TGCGCCAGCAGCTTCTTTACGGGGGGCCTCAATGAGCAGTTCTTC
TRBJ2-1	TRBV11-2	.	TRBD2	CASSWGGDEQFF	TGTGCCAGCAGCTGGGGGGGTGATGAGCAGTTCTTC
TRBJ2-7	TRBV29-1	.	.	CSVEQLAWTGRLREQYF	TGCAGCGTTGAACAATTAGCTTGGACTGGGCGATTAAGGGAGCAGTACTTC
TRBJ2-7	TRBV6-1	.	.	CASSEGGRNYEQYF	TGTGCCAGCAGTGAAGGGGGGAGGAACTACGAGCAGTACTTC
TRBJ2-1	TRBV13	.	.	CASSSLDYNEQFF	TGTGCCAGCAGCTCCCTCGACTACAATGAGCAGTTCTTC
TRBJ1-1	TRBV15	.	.	CATSRDPPDSRNTEAFF	TGTGCCACCAGCAGAGATCCCCCGGACAGCCGGAACACTGAAGCTTTCTTT
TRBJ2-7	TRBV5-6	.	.	CASSLDGVEQYF	TGTGCCAGCAGCTTGGATGGCGTTGAGCAGTACTTC
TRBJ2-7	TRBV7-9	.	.	CASTTGHYEQYF	TGTGCCAGCACCACGGGACACTACGAGCAGTACTTC
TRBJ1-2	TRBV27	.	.	CASSLGRGYYPTF	TGTGCCAGCAGTTTGGGCAGGGGCTACTATCCCACCTTC
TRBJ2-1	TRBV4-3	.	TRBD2	CASSQDPGTSGSESYNEQFF	TGCGCCAGCAGCCAAGACCCTGGGACTAGCGGGAGTGAATCCTACAATGAGCAGTTCTTC
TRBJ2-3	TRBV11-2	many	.	CASSFTDTQYF	TGTGCCAGCAGCTTCACAGATACGCAGTATTTT
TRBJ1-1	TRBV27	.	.	CASSFRGATEAFF	TGTGCCAGCAGTTTCCGTGGGGCCACTGAAGCTTTCTTT
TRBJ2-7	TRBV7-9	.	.	CASDRDGSYEQYF	TGTGCCAGCGATCGGGACGGGTCCTACGAGCAGTACTTC
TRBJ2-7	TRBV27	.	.	CASSLVQGHEQYF	TGTGCCAGCAGTTTAGTACAGGGCCACGAGCAGTACTTC
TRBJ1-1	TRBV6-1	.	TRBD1	CASIDRGQEAFF	TGTGCCAGCATAGACCGGGGACAGGAAGCTTTCTTT
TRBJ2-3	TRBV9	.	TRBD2	CASSDPGLAADTQYF	TGTGCCAGCAGCGACCCGGGACTAGCAGCAGATACGCAGTATTTT
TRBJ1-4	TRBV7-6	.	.	CASSLEADNEKLFF	TGTGCCAGCAGCTTAGAGGCAGATAATGAAAAACTGTTTTTT
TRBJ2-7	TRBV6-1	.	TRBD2	CASSRRLAEGYEQYF	TGTGCCAGCAGTCGACGACTAGCGGAGGGCTACGAGCAGTACTTC
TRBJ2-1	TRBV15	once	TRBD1	CATGTFRDREWNEQFF	TGTGCCACCGGGACCTTCCGGGACAGGGAGTGGAATGAGCAGTTCTTC
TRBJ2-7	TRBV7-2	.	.	CASSPDSSYEQYF	TGTGCCAGCAGCCCCGACAGTAGCTACGAGCAGTACTTC
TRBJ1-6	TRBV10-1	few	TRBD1	CASSEFSGTDSSSYNSPLHF	TGCGCCAGCAGTGAGTTCTCCGGGACAGATTCTAGCTCCTATAATTCACCCCTCCACTTT
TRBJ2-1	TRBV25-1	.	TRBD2	CASSGPGLAGQRGNEQFF	TGTGCCAGCAGTGGTCCGGGACTAGCGGGCCAAAGGGGCAATGAGCAGTTCTTC
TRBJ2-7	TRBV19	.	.	CASSISHVSYEQYF	TGTGCCAGTAGTATATCACACGTTTCCTACGAGCAGTACTTC
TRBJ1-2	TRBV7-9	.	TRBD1	CASSRGQGATIYGYTF	TGTGCCAGCAGTCGAGGACAGGGGGCCACTATTTATGGCTACACCTTC
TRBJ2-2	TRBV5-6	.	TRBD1	CASSDDPGQVYAGELFF	TGTGCCAGCAGCGATGATCCGGGACAGGTTTATGCCGGGGAGCTGTTTTTT
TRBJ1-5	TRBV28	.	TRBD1	CASSFGTGNQPQHF	TGTGCCAGCAGTTTTGGGACAGGGAATCAGCCCCAGCATTTT
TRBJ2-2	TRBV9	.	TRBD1	CASSVPRTGDTGELFF	TGTGCCAGCAGCGTCCCACGGACAGGGGACACCGGGGAGCTGTTTTTT
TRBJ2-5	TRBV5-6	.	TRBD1	CASSWTGMGGETQYF	TGTGCCAGCAGCTGGACAGGAATGGGCGGGGAGACCCAGTACTTC
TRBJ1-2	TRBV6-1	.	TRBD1	CASSLTGDYGYTF	TGTGCCAGCAGTTTGACAGGGGACTATGGCTACACCTTC
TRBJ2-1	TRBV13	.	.	CASSARGGSSYNEQFF	TGTGCCAGCAGCGCCAGGGGCGGGAGCTCCTACAATGAGCAGTTCTTC